This section outlines one TCR beta chain sequence together with its context. The antigen remains undetermined. Trimming took off 6 bases at V and 7 bases at J, with 7 bases between the two ends. The CDR3 has 11 amino acids. This sample is drawn from a study of T cell responses to AZD1222 COVID-19 vaccine. Study conclusions and caveats: Donors, mostly white British, included more females; clonal diversity was possibly underestimated. Spike-spanning, vaccine-associated CD4 TCRs were dominant at 160-218 and 743-854. Sampling captured repertoires only after the peak T cell response. Close to half of spike-specific TCRs reportedly recognize unmutated variant regions.

Only in-frame clones appear in the TCRdb table, and some are missing; sequencing was by immunoSEQ multiplex PCR. The table has approximately 97,000 clones, approximately 84% seen once. The TCR originated in an adult in good health. The sample consisted of peripheral blood, taken on day 0 of AZD1222 vaccination. The rearrangement uses TRBV12-3 or TRBV12-4 and TRBJ1-5; D is unresolved. CDR3 nucleotides: TGTGCCAGCAGCCGCACCCAGCCCCAGCATTTT. It yields the protein CASSRTQPQHF.